This T cell receptor beta chain derives from a study of Graves' ophthalmopathy and Graves' hyperthyroidism. CDR1 is SGHAT and CDR2 is FQDESV in the germline V gene (reference sequence). The CDR3 has 16 residues. V lost 7 bases and J lost 4, with 22 bases in between. Amplification of the TCR beta CDR3 regions used RNA transcripts (as template). Second-round multiplex PCR came after first-round RT-PCR with HTBI primers. TCRdb called the multiplex PCR reads again in MiXCR, with one record for every CDR3 protein. Seen here are around 670,000 distinct CDR3 sequences, 35% to 50% observed once, and the top ten hold roughly 46%.

The sample comprised peripheral blood. The sequence was collected from an adult man with Graves' ophthalmopathy. The chain recombines TRBV11-1 with TRBJ2-5; D unclear. CDR3 protein: CASIDGDKSTLETQYF. CDR3 coding DNA: TGTGCCAGCATCGACGGAGATAAGAGTACCCTAGAGACCCAGTACTTC.